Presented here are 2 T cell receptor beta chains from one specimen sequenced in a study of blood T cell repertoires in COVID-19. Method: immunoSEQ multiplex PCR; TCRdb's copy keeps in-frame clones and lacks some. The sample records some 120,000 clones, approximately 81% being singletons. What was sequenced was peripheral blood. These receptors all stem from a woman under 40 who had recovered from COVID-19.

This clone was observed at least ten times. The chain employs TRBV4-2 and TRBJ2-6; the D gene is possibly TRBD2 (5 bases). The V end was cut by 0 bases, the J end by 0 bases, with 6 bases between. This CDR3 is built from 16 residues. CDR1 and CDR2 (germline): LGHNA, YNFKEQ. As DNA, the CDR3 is TGTGCCAGCAGCCAAGATCGGGGCTCTGGGGCCAACGTCCTGACTTTC. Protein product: CASSQDRGSGANVLTF.

The CDR3 DNA follows: TGTGCCAGCAGCCCCAATGTAGAACCCTATGGCTACACCTTC. This gives the protein CASSPNVEPYGYTF. The genes are TRBV7-9 and TRBJ1-2; no definite D call. Germline V gene sequence: CDR1 SEHNR, CDR2 FQNEAQ (reference sequence). The germline V and J ends were trimmed by 5 bases and 4 bases, with 14 bases remaining between them. The CDR3 is 14 amino acids.